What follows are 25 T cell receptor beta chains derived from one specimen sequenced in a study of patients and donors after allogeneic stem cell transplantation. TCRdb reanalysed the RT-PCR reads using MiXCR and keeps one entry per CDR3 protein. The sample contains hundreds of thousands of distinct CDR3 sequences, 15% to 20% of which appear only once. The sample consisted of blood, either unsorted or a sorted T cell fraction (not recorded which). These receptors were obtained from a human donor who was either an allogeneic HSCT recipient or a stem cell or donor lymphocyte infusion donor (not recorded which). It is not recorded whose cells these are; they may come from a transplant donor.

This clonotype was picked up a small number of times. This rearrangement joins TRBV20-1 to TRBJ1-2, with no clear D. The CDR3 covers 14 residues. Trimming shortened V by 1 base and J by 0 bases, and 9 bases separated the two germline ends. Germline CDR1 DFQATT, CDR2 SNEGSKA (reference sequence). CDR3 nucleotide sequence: TGCAGTGCTAGAGGGGCATCCTCTAACTATGGCTACACCTTC. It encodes CSARGASSNYGYTF.

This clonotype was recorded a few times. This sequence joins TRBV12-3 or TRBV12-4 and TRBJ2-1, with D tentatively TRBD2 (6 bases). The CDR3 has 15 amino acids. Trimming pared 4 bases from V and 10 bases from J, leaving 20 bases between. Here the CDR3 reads CASSSLAVWRSEQFF. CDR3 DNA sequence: TGTGCCAGCAGTTCTTTAGCGGTCTGGCGCAGCGAGCAGTTCTTC.

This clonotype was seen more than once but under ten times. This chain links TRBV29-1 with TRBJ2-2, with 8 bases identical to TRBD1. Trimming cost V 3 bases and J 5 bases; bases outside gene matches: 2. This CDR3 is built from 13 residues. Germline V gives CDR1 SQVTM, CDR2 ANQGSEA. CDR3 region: CSVDRGQTGELFF. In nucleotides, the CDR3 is TGCAGCGTTGACAGGGGGCAGACCGGGGAGCTGTTTTTT.

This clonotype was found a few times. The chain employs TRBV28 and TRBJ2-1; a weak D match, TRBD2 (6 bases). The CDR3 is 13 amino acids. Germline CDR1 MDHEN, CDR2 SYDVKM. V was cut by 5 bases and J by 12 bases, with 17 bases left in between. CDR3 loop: CASSIRETSVQFF. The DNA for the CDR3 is TGTGCCAGCAGTATCCGGGAGACTTCGGTGCAGTTCTTC.

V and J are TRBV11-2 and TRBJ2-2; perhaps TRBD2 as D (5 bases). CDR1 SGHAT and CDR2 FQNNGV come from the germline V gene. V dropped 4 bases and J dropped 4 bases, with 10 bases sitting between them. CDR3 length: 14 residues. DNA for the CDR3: TGTGCCAGCAGCTCCATTCGGGGCACCGGGGAGCTGTTTTTT. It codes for CASSSIRGTGELFF.

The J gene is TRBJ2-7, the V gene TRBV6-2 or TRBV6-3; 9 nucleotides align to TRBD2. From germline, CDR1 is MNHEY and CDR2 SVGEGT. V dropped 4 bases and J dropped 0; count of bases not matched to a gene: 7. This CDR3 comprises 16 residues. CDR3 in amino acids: CASSWMVAGDSYEQYF. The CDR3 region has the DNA TGTGCCAGCAGTTGGATGGTAGCGGGGGACTCCTACGAGCAGTACTTC.

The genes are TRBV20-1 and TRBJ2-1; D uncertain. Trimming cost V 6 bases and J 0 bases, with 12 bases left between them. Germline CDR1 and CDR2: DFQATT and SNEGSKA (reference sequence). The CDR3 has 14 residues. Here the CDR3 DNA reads TGCAGTGCCCATGACTCAAGCTCCTACAATGAGCAGTTCTTC. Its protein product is CSAHDSSSYNEQFF.

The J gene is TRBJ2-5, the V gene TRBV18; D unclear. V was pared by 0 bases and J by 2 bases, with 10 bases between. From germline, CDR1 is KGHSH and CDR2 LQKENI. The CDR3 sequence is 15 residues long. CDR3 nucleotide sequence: TGTGCCAGCTCACCACCTGACCAGACTCAAGAGACCCAGTACTTC. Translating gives CASSPPDQTQETQYF.

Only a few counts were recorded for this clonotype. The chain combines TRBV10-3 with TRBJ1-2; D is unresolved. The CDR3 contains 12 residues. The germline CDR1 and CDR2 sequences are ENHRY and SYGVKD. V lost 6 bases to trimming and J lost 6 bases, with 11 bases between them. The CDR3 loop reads CAIRPAGNGYTF. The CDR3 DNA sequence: TGTGCCATCAGGCCTGCTGGGAATGGCTACACCTTC.

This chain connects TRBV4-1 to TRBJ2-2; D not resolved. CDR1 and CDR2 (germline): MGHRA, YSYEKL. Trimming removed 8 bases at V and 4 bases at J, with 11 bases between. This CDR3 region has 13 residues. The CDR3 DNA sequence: TGCGCCAGCTGTGGTGTCGGCACCGGGGAGCTGTTTTTT. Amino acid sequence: CASCGVGTGELFF.

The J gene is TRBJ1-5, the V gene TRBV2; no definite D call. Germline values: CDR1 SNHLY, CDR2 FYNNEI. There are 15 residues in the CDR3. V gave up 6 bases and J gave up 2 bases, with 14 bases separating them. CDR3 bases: TGTGCCAGCAGCGCCGGGAAAAGGGGCAATCAGCCCCAGCATTTT. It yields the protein CASSAGKRGNQPQHF.

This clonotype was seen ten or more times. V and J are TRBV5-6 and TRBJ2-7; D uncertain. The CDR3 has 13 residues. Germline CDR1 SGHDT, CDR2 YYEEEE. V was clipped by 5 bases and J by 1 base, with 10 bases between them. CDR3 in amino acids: CASSLGRSYEQYF. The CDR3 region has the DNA TGTGCCAGCAGTTTAGGCAGGTCCTACGAGCAGTACTTC.

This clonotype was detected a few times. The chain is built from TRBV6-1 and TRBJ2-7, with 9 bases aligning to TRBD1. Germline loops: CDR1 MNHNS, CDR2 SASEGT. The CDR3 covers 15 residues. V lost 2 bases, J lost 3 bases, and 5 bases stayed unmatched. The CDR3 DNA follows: TGTGCCAGCAGTGAACGAGGGACAGGGCGCTACGAGCAGTACTTC. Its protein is CASSERGTGRYEQYF.

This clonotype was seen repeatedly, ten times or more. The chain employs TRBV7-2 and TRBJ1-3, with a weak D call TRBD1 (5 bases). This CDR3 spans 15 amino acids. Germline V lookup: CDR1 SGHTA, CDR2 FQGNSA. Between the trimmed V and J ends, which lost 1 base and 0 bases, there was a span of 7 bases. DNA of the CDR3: TGTGCCAGCAGCTTAGGGGGGGACTCTGGAAACACCATATATTTT. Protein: CASSLGGDSGNTIYF.

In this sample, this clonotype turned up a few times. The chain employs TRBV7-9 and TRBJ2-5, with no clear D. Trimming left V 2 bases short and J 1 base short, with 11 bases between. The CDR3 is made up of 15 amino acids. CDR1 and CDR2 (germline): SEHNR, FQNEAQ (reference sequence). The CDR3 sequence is CASSLPWSTQETQYF. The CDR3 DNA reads TGTGCCAGCAGCTTACCATGGTCTACCCAAGAGACCCAGTACTTC.

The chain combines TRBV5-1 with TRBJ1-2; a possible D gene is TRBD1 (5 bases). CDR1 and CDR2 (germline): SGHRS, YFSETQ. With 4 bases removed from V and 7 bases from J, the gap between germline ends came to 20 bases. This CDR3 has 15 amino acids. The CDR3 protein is CASSPRWGDPGGYTF. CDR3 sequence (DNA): TGCGCCAGCAGCCCCCGCTGGGGGGATCCTGGTGGCTACACCTTC. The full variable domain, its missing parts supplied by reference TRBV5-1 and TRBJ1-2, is KAGVTQTPRYLIKTRGQQVTLSCSPISGHRSVSWYQQTPGQGLQFLFEYFSETQRNKGNFPGRFSGRQFSNSRSEMNVSTLELGDSALYLCASSPRWGDPGGYTFGSGTRLTVV.

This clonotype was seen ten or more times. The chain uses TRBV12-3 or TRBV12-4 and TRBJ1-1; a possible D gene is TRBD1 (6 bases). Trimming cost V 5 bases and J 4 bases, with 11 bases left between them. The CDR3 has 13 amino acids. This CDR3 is CASSIQGGTEAFF. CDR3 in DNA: TGTGCCAGCAGTATACAGGGAGGCACTGAAGCTTTCTTT.

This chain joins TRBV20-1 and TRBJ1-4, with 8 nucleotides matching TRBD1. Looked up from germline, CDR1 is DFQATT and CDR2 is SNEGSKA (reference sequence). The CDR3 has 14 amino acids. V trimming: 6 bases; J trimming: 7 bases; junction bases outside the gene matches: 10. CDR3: CSARRQGKGEKLFF. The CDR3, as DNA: TGCAGTGCCAGGAGACAGGGGAAAGGTGAAAAACTGTTTTTT.

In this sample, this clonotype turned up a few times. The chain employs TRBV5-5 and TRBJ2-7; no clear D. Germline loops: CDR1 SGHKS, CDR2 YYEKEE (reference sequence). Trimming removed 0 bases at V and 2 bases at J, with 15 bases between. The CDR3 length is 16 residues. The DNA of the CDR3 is TGTGCCAGCAGCTTGGGGCCCAACAACACTCCCTACGAGCAGTACTTC. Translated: CASSLGPNNTPYEQYF.

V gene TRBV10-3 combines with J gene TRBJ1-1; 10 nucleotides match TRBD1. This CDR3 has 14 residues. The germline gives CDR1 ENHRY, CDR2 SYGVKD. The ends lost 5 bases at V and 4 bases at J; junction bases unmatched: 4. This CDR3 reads CAISPRTGGTEAFF. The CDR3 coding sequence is TGTGCCATCAGTCCAAGGACAGGGGGCACTGAAGCTTTCTTT.

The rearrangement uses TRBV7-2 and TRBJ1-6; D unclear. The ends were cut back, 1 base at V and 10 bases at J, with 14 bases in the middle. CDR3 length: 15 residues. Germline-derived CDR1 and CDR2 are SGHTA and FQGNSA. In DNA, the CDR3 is TGTGCCAGCAGCTTAGTCGGCAAGAGTAGATCACCCCTCCACTTT. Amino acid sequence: CASSLVGKSRSPLHF.

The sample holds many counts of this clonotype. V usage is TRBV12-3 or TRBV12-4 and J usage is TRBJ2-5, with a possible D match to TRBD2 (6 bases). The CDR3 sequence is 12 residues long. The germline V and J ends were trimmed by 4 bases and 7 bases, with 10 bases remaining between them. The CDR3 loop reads CASSSTGGTQYF. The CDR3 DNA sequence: TGTGCCAGCAGTTCTACCGGGGGGACCCAGTACTTC.

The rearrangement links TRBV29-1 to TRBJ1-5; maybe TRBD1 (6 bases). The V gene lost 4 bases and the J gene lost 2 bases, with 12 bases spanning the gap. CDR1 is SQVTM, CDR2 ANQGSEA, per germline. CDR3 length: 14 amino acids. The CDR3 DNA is TGCAGCGTTGTACAGGGTTTGGGCAATCAGCCCCAGCATTTT. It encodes CSVVQGLGNQPQHF.

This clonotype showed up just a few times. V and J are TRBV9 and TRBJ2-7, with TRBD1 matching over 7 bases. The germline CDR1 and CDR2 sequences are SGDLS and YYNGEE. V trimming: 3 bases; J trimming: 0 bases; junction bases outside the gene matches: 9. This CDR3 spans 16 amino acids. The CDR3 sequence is CASSAFAGTDSYEQYF. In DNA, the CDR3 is TGTGCCAGCAGCGCCTTTGCCGGGACAGACTCCTACGAGCAGTACTTC. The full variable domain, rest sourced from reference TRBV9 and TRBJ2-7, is DSGVTQTPKHLITATGQRVTLRCSPRSGDLSVYWYQQSLDQGLQFLIQYYNGEERAKGNILERFSAQQFPDLHSELNLSSLELGDSALYFCASSAFAGTDSYEQYFGPGTRLTVT.

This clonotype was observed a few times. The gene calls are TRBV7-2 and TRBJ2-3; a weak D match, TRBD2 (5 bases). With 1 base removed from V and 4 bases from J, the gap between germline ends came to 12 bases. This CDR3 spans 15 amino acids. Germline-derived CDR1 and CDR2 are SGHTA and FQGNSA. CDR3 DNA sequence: TGTGCCAGCAGCTTAGTAAGCGGCCCGTCAGATACGCAGTATTTT. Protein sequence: CASSLVSGPSDTQYF.